A selection of T cell receptor beta chains follows, all from one sample in a study of OX40 agonist ivuxolimab in advanced cancers. The table came from immunoSEQ multiplex PCR; TCRdb's copy has only in-frame clones and leaves some out. The sample yields under 85,000 clones, 85% seen once. The sequencing used CD4+ or CD8+ T cells sorted from blood, collected in a trial of the OX40 agonist ivuxolimab. Receptor source: an adult with an advanced solid tumor such as melanoma, head and neck, liver or kidney cancer. Both conserved end residues are part of each CDR3. A D gene is named only where the DNA matches it firmly. The size field is filled for only some rows; it gives once, few, many or a size class.

clone_size	j_call	d_call	v_call	cdr3_nt	cdr3_aa
.	TRBJ1-2	TRBD1	TRBV27	TGTGCCAGCAGAACCGGGACAGGGGGCTTAGCTAACTATGGCTACACCTTC	CASRTGTGGLANYGYTF
.	TRBJ2-7	.	TRBV11-2	TGTGCCAGCAGCTGGAGACTCGACCCCTCCTACGAGCAGTACTTC	CASSWRLDPSYEQYF
.	TRBJ1-2	.	TRBV6-6	TGTGCCAGCACCCTAAACCCCTACTATGGCTACACCTTC	CASTLNPYYGYTF
.	TRBJ2-1	TRBD1	TRBV7-9	TGTGCCAGCAGCTTCGGACAGGGGGTAAGAAGGAATGAGCAGTTCTTC	CASSFGQGVRRNEQFF
.	TRBJ2-7	.	TRBV7-2	TGTGCCAGCAGCTTATACCCAGCGGTGCGTTACGAGCAGTACTTC	CASSLYPAVRYEQYF
.	TRBJ1-1	.	TRBV6-5	TGTGCCAGCATCCCGTGGGGCGGCCATTTCACTGAAGCTTTCTTT	CASIPWGGHFTEAFF
.	TRBJ1-2	TRBD1	TRBV19	TGTGCCAGTAGTATAGGGCAGGGGGCCCATGGCTACACCTTC	CASSIGQGAHGYTF
.	TRBJ2-7	TRBD2	TRBV5-3	TGTGCCAGAAGCCTCCTAGCGGGCCCTTCCTACGAGCAGTACTTC	CARSLLAGPSYEQYF
.	TRBJ2-2	.	TRBV18	TGTGCCAGCTCACCTAGCAACTCCCCCGGGGAGCTGTTTTTT	CASSPSNSPGELFF
.	TRBJ2-7	.	TRBV7-8	TGTGCCAGCAACAGACCCGGGGGACCCTACGAGCAGTACTTC	CASNRPGGPYEQYF
.	TRBJ2-7	.	TRBV5-6	TGTGCCAGCAGCTGGACCTTACAGGGGGGGTACGAGCAGTACTTC	CASSWTLQGGYEQYF
.	TRBJ2-1	TRBD2	TRBV7-3	TGTGCCAGCAGTCGGAGTAGCGGGGATTACAATGAGCAGTTCTTC	CASSRSSGDYNEQFF
few	TRBJ1-6	.	TRBV19	TGTGCCAGTAGTACCGGGCTACGGCACTATAATTCACCCCTCCACTTT	CASSTGLRHYNSPLHF
.	TRBJ1-1	.	TRBV5-4	TGTGCCAGCAGCTTGGACCCCACGAACACTGAAGCTTTCTTT	CASSLDPTNTEAFF
.	TRBJ1-4	TRBD1	TRBV5-1	TGCGCCAGCAGCCTTATCCGACAGGGGGCAAAGGCTAATGAAAAACTGTTTTTT	CASSLIRQGAKANEKLFF
.	TRBJ2-5	TRBD1	TRBV10-3	TGTGCCATCAGTACAGGGGACCAAGAGACCCAGTACTTC	CAISTGDQETQYF